Here is one TCR beta chain with its context. Authors' data handling: For nucleated cells, counts were estimated from reference gene primer amplification. TCRdb's copy holds only in-frame clones and misses some; the assay was immunoSEQ multiplex PCR. V, J and clone size derive from that table, while D and trimming were established from the DNA sequence. The table includes some 110,000 clones, 80% to 85% detected once. This specimen belongs to a study of blood T cell repertoires in COVID-19. Study summary: The United States, Italy and Spain supplied acute and convalescent COVID-19 samples. PBMCs, B-cell-depleted T cells, or T cells were the source of the cDNA or gDNA that made up the material.

The J segment lost 9 bases and the V segment lost 7 bases, leaving 14 bases of the junction unmatched. Germline V gene data show CDR1 as MDHEN and CDR2 as SYDVKM. This CDR3 spans 15 amino acids. The clonotype originates from a man between 65 and 79 years old with acute or convalescent COVID-19. V usage is TRBV28 and J usage is TRBJ1-5; 8 nucleotides match TRBD1. The sample consisted of peripheral blood. DNA for the CDR3: TGTGCCAGCATTTCTCCTGGGACAGGTGTTATGCCCCAGCATTTT. It is translated as CASISPGTGVMPQHF. The whole variable domain, filled in from reference TRBV28 and TRBJ1-5, reads DVKVTQSSRYLVKRTGEKVFLECVQDMDHENMFWYRQDPGLGLRLIYFSYDVKMKEKGDIPEGYSVSREKKERFSLILESASTNQTSMYLCASISPGTGVMPQHFGDGTRLSIL.